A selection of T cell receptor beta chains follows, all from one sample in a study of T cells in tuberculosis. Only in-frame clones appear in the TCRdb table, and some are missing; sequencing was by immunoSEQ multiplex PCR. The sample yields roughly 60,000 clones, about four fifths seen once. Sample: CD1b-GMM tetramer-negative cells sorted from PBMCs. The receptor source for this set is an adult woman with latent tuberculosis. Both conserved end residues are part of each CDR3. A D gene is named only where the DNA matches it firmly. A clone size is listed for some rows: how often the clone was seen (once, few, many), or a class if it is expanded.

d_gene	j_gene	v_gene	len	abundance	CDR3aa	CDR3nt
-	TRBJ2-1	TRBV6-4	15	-	CASSEGREAYNEQFF	TGTGCCAGCAGTGAAGGCAGGGAGGCCTACAATGAGCAGTTCTTC
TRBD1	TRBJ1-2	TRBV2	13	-	CASSERTGGGYTF	TGTGCCAGCAGTGAAAGGACAGGGGGTGGCTACACCTTC
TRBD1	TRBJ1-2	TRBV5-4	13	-	CASTTDRAGGYTF	TGTGCCAGCACCACGGACAGGGCCGGAGGCTACACCTTC
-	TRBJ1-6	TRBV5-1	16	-	CASSPGGGLDNSPLHF	TGCGCCAGCAGCCCGGGAGGGGGGCTCGATAATTCACCCCTCCACTTT
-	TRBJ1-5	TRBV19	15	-	CASSFGQSSNQPQHF	TGTGCCAGTAGTTTTGGACAGTCTAGCAATCAGCCCCAGCATTTT
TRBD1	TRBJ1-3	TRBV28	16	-	CASSLGQGASGNTIYF	TGTGCCAGCAGCCTGGGACAGGGGGCATCTGGAAACACCATATATTTT
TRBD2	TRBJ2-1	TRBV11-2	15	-	CASTQSGSSYNEQFF	TGTGCCAGCACCCAAAGCGGGAGCTCCTACAATGAGCAGTTCTTC
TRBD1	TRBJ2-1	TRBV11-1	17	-	CASSLGPGQGANNEQFF	TGTGCCAGCAGCTTAGGGCCCGGACAGGGGGCAAATAATGAGCAGTTCTTC
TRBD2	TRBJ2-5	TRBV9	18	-	CASSGRTSGGDQQETQYF	TGTGCCAGCAGCGGAAGGACTAGCGGGGGGGATCAACAAGAGACCCAGTACTTC
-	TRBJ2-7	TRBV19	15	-	CASSIETRSAYEQYF	TGTGCCAGTAGTATAGAGACTAGATCAGCCTACGAGCAGTACTTC
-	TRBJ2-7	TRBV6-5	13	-	CASRYINSYEQYF	TGTGCCAGCAGATACATAAACTCCTACGAGCAGTACTTC
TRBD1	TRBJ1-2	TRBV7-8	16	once	CASSLSGGVQRNGYTF	TGTGCCAGCAGCTTATCAGGGGGCGTTCAAAGGAATGGCTACACCTTC
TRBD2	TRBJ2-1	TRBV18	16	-	CASSPGVGEGRNEQFF	TGTGCCAGCTCACCGGGAGTAGGGGAGGGGCGCAATGAGCAGTTCTTC
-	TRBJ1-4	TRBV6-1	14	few	CASSADRFGGKLFF	TGTGCCAGCAGCGCCGACAGGTTTGGTGGAAAACTGTTTTTT
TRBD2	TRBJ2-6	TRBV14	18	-	CASSNRGGLGSGANVLTF	TGTGCCAGCAGCAATCGGGGGGGCCTTGGCTCTGGGGCCAACGTCCTGACTTTC
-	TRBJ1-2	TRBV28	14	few	CASSLGQPSYGYTF	TGTGCCAGCAGTTTGGGGCAGCCAAGCTATGGCTACACCTTC
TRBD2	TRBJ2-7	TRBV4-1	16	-	CASSHAGLAGGNEQYF	TGCGCCAGCAGCCATGCAGGCCTAGCGGGAGGCAACGAGCAGTACTTC
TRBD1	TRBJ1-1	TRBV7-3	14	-	CASSRQGRVTEAFF	TGTGCCAGCAGCCGACAGGGGCGAGTCACTGAAGCTTTCTTT
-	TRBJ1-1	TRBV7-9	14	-	CASSSGGGLTEAFF	TGTGCCAGCAGCTCTGGCGGGGGGCTTACTGAAGCTTTCTTT
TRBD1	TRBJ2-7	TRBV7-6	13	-	CASSRQGAYEQYF	TGTGCCAGCAGCCGTCAGGGGGCCTACGAGCAGTACTTC
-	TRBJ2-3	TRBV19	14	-	CASSIDSSTDTQYF	TGTGCCAGTAGTATCGACAGTAGCACAGATACGCAGTATTTT
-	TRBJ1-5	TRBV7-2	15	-	CASSRGALSNQPQHF	TGTGCCAGCAGCCGGGGGGCCCTTAGCAATCAGCCCCAGCATTTT
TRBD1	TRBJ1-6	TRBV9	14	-	CASSSTGEFSPLHF	TGTGCCAGCAGTTCCACAGGGGAATTTTCACCCCTCCACTTT
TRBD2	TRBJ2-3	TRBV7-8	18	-	CASSLKILFAGGTDTQYF	TGTGCCAGCAGCTTAAAAATCTTGTTCGCGGGAGGCACAGATACGCAGTATTTT
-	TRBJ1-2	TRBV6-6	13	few	CASSYFGESGYTF	TGTGCCAGCAGTTACTTCGGGGAGTCTGGCTACACCTTC
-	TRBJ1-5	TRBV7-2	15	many	CASSSGTRSNQPQHF	TGTGCCAGCAGTTCAGGGACTCGTAGCAATCAGCCCCAGCATTTT
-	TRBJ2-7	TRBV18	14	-	CASSPPAGTYEQYF	TGTGCCAGCTCACCACCCGCAGGGACCTACGAGCAGTACTTC
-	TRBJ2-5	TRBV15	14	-	CATSRVQGKETQYF	TGTGCCACCAGCAGGGTACAGGGAAAAGAGACCCAGTACTTC
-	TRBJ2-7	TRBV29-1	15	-	CSVLPGHQNPYEQYF	TGCAGCGTGCTACCGGGACACCAAAATCCCTACGAGCAGTACTTC
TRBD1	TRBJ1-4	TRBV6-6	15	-	CASSYPGQGKEKLFF	TGTGCCAGCAGTTACCCGGGACAGGGAAAGGAAAAACTGTTTTTT
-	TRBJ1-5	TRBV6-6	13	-	CASSYPGNQPQHF	TGTGCCAGCAGTTATCCGGGTAATCAGCCCCAGCATTTT
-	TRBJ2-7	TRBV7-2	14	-	CASTLGGTSYEQYF	TGTGCCAGCACCCTAGGTGGGACTTCCTACGAGCAGTACTTC
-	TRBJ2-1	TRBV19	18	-	CASSIDGQGRRGGNEQFF	TGTGCCAGTAGTATAGATGGACAGGGTAGGAGGGGGGGGAATGAGCAGTTCTTC
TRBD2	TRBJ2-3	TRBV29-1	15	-	CSARTSVSSTDTQYF	TGCAGCGCCAGGACTAGCGTCTCTAGCACAGATACGCAGTATTTT
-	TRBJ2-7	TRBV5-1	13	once	CASSPRQAYEQYF	TGCGCCAGCAGCCCCAGACAGGCCTACGAGCAGTACTTC
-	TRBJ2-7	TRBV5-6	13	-	CASSLNRYYEQYF	TGTGCCAGCAGCTTAAACAGGTACTACGAGCAGTACTTC
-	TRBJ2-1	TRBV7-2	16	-	CASSLGSGSSYNEQFF	TGTGCCAGCAGCTTGGGTAGCGGCTCGTCCTACAATGAGCAGTTCTTC
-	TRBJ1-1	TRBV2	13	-	CAGRRGGDTEAFF	TGTGCCGGACGTCGGGGTGGGGACACTGAAGCTTTCTTT
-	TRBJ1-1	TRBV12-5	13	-	CASAIDSDTEAFF	TGTGCTAGTGCCATCGACAGTGACACTGAAGCTTTCTTT
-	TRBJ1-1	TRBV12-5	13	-	CASGLGTQAQAFF	TGTGCTAGTGGTTTGGGGACTCAAGCTCAAGCTTTCTTT
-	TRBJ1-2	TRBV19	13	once	CASTDLPAGGYTF	TGTGCCAGTACCGACCTGCCAGCCGGGGGCTACACCTTC
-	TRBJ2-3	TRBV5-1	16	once	CASSEGNSGAVDTQYF	TGCGCCAGCAGTGAGGGGAATAGCGGAGCGGTAGATACGCAGTATTTT
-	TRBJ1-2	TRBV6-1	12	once	CASSETVRGYTF	TGTGCCAGCAGTGAAACGGTTCGTGGCTACACCTTC
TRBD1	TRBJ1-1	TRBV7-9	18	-	CASSFPRQGALLDTEAFF	TGTGCCAGCAGCTTTCCCCGACAGGGGGCCTTGTTAGACACTGAAGCTTTCTTT
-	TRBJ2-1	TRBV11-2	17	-	CASSSTVPRRDGSEQFF	TGTGCCAGCAGCTCGACTGTACCCCGGAGGGATGGCAGTGAGCAGTTCTTC